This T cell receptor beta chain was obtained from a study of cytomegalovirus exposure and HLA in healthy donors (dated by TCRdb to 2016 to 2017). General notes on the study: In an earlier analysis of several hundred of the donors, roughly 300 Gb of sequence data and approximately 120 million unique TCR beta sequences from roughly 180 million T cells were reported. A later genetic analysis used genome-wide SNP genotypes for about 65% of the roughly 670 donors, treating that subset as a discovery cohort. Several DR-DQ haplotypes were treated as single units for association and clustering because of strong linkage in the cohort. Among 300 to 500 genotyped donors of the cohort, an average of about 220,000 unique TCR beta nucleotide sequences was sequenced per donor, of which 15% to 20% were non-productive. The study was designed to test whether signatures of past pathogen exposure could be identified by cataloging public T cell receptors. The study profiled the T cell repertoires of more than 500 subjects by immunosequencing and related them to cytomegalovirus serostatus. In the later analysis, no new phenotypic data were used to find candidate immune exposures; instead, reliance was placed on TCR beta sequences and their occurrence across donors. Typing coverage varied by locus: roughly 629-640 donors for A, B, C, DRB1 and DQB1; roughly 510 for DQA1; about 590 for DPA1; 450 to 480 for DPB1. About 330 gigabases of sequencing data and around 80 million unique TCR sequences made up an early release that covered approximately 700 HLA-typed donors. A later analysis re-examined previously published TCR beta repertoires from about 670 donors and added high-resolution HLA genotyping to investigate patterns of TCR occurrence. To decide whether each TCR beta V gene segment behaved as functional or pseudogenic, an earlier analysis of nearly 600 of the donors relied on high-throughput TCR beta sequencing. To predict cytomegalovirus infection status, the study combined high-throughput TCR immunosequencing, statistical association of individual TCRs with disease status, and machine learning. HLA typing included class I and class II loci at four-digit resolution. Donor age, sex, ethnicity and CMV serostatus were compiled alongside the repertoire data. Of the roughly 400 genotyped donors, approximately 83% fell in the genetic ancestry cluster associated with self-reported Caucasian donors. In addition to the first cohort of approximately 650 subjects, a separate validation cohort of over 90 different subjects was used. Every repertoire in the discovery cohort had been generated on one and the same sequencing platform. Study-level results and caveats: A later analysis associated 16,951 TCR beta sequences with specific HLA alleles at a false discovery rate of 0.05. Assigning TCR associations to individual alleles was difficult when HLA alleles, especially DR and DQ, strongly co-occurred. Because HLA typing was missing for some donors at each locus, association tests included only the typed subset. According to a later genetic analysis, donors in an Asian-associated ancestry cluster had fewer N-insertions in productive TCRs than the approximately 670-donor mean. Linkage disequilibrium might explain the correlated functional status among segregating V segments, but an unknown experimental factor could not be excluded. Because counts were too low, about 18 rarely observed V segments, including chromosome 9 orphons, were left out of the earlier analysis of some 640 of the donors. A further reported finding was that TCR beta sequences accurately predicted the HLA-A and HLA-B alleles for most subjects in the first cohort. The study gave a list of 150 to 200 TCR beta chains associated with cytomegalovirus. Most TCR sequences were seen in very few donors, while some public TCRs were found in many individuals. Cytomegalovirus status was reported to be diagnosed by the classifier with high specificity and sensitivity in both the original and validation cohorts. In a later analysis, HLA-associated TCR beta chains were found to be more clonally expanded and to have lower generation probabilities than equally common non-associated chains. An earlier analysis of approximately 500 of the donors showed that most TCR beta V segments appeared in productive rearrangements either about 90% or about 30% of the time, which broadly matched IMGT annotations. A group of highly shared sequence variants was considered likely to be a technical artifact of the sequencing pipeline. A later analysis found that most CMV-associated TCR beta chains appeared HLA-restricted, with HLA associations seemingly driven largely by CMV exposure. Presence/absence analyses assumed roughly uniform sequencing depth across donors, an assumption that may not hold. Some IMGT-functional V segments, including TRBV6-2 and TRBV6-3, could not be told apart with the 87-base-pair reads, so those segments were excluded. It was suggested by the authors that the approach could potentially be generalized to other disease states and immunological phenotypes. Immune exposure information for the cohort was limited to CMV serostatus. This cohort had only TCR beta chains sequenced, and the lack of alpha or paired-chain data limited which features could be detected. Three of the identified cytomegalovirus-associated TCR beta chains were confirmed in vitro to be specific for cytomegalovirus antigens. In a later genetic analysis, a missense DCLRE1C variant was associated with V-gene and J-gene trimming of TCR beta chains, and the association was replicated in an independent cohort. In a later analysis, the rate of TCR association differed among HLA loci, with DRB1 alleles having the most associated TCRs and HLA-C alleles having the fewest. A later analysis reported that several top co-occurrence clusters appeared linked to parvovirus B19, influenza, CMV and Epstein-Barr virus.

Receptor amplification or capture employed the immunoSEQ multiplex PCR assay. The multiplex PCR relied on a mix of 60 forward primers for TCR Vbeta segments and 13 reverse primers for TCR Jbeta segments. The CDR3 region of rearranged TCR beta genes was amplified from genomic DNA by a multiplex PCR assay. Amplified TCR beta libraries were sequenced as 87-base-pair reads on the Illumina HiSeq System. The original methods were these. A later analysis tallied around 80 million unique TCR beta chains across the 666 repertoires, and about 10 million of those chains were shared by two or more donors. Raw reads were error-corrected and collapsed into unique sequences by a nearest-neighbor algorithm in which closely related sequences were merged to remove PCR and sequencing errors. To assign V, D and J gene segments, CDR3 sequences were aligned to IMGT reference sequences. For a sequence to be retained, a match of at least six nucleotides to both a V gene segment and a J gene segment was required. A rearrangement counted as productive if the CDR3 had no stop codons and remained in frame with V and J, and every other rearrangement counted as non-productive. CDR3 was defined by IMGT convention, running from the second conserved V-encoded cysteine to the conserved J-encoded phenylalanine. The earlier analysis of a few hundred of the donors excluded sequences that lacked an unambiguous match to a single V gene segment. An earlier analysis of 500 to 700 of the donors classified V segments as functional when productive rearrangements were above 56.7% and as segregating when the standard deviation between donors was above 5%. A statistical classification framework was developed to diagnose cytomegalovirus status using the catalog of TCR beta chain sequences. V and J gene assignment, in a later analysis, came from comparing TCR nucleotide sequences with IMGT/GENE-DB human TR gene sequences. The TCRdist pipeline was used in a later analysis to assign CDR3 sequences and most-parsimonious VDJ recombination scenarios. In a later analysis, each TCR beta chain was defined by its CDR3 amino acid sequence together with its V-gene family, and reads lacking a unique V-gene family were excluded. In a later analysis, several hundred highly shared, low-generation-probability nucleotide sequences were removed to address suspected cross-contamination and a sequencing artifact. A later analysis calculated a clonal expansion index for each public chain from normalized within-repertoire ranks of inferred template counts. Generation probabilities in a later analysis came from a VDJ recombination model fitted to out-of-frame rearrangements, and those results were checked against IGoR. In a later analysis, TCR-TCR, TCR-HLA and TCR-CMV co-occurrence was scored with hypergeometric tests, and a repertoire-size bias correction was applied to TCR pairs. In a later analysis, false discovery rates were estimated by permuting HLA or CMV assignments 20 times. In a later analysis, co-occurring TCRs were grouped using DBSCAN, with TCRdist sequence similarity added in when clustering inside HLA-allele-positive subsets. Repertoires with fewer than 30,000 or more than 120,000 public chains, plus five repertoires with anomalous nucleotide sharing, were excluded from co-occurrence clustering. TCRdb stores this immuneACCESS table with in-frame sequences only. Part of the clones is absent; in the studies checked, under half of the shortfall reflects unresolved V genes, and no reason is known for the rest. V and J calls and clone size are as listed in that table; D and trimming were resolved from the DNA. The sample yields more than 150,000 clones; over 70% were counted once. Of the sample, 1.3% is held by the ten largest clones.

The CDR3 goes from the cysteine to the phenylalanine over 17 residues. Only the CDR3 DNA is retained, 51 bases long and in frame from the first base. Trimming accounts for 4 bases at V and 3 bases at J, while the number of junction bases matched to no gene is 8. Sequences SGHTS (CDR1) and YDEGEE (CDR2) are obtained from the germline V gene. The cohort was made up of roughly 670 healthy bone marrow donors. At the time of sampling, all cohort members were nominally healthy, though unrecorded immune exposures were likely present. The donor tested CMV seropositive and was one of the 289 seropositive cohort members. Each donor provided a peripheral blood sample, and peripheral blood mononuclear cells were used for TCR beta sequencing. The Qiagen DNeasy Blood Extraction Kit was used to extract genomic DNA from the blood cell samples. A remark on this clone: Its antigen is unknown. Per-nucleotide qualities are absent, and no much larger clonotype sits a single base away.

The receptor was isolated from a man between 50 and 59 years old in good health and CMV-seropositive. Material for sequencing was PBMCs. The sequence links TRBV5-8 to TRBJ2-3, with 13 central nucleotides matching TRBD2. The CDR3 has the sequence CASSAGLAGDSTDTQYF. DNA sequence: TGTGCCAGCAGCGCAGGACTAGCGGGAGATTCGACAGATACGCAGTATTTT.